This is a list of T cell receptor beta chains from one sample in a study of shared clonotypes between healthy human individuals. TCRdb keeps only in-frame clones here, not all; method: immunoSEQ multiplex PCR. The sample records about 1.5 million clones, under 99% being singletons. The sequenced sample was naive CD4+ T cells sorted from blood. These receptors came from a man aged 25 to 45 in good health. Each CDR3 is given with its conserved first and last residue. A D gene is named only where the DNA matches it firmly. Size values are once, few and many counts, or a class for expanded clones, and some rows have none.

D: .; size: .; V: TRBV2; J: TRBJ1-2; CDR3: CASSVEGRYGYTF; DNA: TGTGCCAGCAGTGTGGAGGGGCGCTATGGCTACACCTTC
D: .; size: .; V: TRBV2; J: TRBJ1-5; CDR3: CASSARTQGLRYQPQHF; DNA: TGTGCCAGCAGTGCGCGAACCCAGGGGCTAAGGTATCAGCCCCAGCATTTT
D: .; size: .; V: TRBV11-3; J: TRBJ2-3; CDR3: CASSVWTVRCTDTQYF; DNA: TGTGCCAGCAGCGTCTGGACTGTTCGTTGCACAGATACGCAGTATTTT
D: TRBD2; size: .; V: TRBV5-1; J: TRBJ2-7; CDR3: CASSLGLASGYSYEQYF; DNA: TGCGCCAGCAGCTTGGGGCTCGCTAGCGGGTACTCCTACGAGCAGTACTTC
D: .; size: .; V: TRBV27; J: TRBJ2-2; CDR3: CASSTKELLARELFF; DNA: TGTGCCAGCAGTACGAAGGAATTATTGGCCAGGGAGCTGTTTTTT
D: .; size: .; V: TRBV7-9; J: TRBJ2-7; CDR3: CASSSRSLSYEQYF; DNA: TGTGCCAGCAGCTCCCGGTCGCTCTCCTACGAGCAGTACTTC
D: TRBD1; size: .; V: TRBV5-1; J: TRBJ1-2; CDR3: CASSLDRGLGYTF; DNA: TGCGCCAGCAGCTTGGATAGGGGGCTGGGCTACACCTTC
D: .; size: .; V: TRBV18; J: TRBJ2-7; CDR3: CASSPGGASYEQYF; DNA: TGTGCCAGCTCACCAGGGGGGGCCTCCTACGAGCAGTACTTC
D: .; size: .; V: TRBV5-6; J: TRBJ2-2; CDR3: CASSLGQSLTGELFF; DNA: TGTGCCAGCAGCTTGGGGCAGAGCCTCACCGGGGAGCTGTTTTTT
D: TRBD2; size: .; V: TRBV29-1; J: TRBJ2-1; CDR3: CSAHMGGTSGRDMYNEQFF; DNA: TGCAGCGCCCATATGGGAGGGACTAGCGGGAGGGACATGTACAATGAGCAGTTCTTC
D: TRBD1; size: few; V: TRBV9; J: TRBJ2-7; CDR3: CASSVGQGAYEQYF; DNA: TGTGCCAGCAGCGTAGGACAGGGGGCGTACGAGCAGTACTTC
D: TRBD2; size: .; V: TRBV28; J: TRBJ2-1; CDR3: CASSFKLAGSNEQFF; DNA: TGTGCCAGCAGTTTCAAACTAGCGGGATCCAATGAGCAGTTCTTC
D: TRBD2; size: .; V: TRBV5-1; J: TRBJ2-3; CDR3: CASSLDWGLPPSNTQYF; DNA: TGCGCCAGCAGCCTGGATTGGGGACTACCCCCGTCTAATACGCAGTATTTT
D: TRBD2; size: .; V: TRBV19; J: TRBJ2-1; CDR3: CASSSSGRALVGNEQFF; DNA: TGTGCCAGTAGTAGCAGCGGGAGGGCTCTTGTGGGCAATGAGCAGTTCTTC
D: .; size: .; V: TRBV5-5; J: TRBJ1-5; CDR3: CASRLDPIQSAQHF; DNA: TGTGCCAGCAGACTGGACCCAATTCAATCGGCCCAGCATTTT
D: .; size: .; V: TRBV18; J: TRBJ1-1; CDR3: CASSLTGTNSGMNTEAFF; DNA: TGTGCCAGCTCACTTACCGGGACCAACTCTGGGATGAACACTGAAGCTTTCTTT
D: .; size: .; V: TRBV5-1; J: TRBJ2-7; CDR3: CASSLEGGYEQYF; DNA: TGCGCCAGCAGCTTGGAAGGGGGTTACGAGCAGTACTTC
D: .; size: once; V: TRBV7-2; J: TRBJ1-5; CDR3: CASSGGGVLQPQHF; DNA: TGTGCCAGCAGCGGCGGGGGGGTGCTTCAGCCCCAGCATTTT
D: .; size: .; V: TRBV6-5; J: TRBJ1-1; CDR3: CASSSPGVLNTEAFF; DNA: TGTGCCAGCAGTTCCCCAGGGGTTCTGAACACTGAAGCTTTCTTT
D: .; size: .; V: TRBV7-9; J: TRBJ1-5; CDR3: CASSSEGGILQPQHF; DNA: TGTGCCAGCAGCTCCGAGGGGGGGATTCTGCAGCCCCAGCATTTT
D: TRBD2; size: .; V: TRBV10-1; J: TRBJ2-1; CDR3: CASGLAGGNEQFF; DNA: TGCGCCAGCGGACTAGCGGGAGGCAATGAGCAGTTCTTC
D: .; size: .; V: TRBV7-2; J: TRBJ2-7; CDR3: CASSLGQPTYEQYF; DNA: TGTGCCAGCAGCTTAGGACAACCTACCTACGAGCAGTACTTC
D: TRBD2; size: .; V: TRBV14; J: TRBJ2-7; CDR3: CASSQDGAGVSEQYF; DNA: TGTGCCAGCAGCCAAGATGGGGCGGGAGTCAGCGAGCAGTACTTC
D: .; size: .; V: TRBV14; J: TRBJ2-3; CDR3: CASSHLRGTQYF; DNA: TGTGCCAGCAGCCACCTTAGGGGTACGCAGTATTTT
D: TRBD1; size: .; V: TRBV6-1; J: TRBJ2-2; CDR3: CASSAPPGGSPNTGELFF; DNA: TGTGCCAGCAGTGCCCCCCCAGGGGGCAGTCCGAACACCGGGGAGCTGTTTTTT
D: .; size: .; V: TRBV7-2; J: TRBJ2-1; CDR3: CASSLAISGYNEQFF; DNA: TGTGCCAGCAGCTTAGCGATTAGCGGATACAATGAGCAGTTCTTC
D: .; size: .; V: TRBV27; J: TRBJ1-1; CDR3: CASSLSRGTEAFF; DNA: TGTGCCAGCAGTTTATCTCGGGGCACTGAAGCTTTCTTT
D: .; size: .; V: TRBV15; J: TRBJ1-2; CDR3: CATSRDLPSTGYTF; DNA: TGTGCCACCAGCAGAGATCTCCCGTCGACTGGCTACACCTTC
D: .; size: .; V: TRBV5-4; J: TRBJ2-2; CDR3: CASTRDGTANTGELFF; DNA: TGTGCCAGTACGCGGGACGGGACAGCCAACACCGGGGAGCTGTTTTTT
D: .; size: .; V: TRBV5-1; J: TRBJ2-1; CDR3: CASSLGGSGGISSYNEQFF; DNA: TGCGCCAGCAGCTTGGGTGGGTCTGGCGGGATAAGCTCCTACAATGAGCAGTTCTTC
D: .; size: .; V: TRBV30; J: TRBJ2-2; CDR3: CACSGVGGTGELFF; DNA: TGTGCCTGTTCAGGGGTAGGGGGCACCGGGGAGCTGTTTTTT
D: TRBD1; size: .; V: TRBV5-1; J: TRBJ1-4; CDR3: CASSGQGPGEKLFF; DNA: TGCGCCAGCAGTGGACAGGGGCCGGGTGAAAAACTGTTTTTT
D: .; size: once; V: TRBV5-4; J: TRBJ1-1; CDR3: CASSHRTENTEAFF; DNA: TGTGCCAGCAGCCACAGGACTGAGAACACTGAAGCTTTCTTT
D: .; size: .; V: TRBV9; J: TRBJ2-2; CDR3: CASSAELGTGELFF; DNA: TGTGCCAGCAGCGCAGAGTTGGGCACCGGGGAGCTGTTTTTT
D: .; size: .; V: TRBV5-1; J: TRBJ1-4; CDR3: CASSLGPAINEKLFF; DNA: TGCGCCAGCAGCTTGGGTCCGGCCATCAATGAAAAACTGTTTTTT
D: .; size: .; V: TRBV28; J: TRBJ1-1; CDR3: CASSSPGNPEGTEAFF; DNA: TGTGCCAGCAGTTCGCCGGGCAACCCAGAGGGCACTGAAGCTTTCTTT
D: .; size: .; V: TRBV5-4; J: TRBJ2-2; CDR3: CASSLGAVANTGELFF; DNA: TGTGCCAGCAGCTTGGGCGCAGTCGCGAACACCGGGGAGCTGTTTTTT
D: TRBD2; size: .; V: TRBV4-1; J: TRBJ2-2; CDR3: CASSQDGGRLNGELFF; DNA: TGCGCCAGCAGCCAAGACGGCGGGAGGCTAAACGGGGAGCTGTTTTTT
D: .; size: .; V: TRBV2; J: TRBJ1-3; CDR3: CASSLSPGNTIYF; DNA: TGTGCCAGCAGCCTTTCACCTGGAAACACCATATATTTT
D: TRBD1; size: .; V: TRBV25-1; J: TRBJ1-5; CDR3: CASRTRTGPRSNQPQHF; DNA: TGTGCCAGCAGGACCCGGACAGGTCCGAGAAGCAATCAGCCCCAGCATTTT
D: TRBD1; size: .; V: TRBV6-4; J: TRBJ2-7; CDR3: CASHRETGLRCYEQYF; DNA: TGTGCCAGCCACCGAGAGACAGGGTTGAGATGCTACGAGCAGTACTTC
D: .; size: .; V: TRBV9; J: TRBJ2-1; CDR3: CASGGPSYNEQFF; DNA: TGTGCCAGTGGGGGCCCCTCCTACAATGAGCAGTTCTTC
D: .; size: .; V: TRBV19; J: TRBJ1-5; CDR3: CASSIVGVSNQPQHF; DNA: TGTGCCAGTAGTATAGTGGGCGTTAGCAATCAGCCCCAGCATTTT
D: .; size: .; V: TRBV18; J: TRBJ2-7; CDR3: CASSPLPTSDYEQYF; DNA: TGTGCCAGCTCACCACTCCCTACATCAGACTACGAGCAGTACTTC
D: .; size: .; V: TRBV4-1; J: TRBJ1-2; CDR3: CASSQSREQGIIYGYTF; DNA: TGCGCCAGCAGCCAATCACGAGAGCAGGGGATTATCTATGGCTACACCTTC
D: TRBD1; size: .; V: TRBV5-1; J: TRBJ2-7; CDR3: CASSRMDREYEQYF; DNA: TGCGCCAGCAGCCGGATGGACAGGGAATACGAGCAGTACTTC
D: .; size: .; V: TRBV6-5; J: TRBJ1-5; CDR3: CASRRGRPQHF; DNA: TGTGCCAGCAGAAGGGGCCGGCCCCAGCATTTT
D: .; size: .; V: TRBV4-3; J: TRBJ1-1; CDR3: CASSQETGAGFTEAFF; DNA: TGCGCCAGCAGCCAAGAGACGGGGGCTGGCTTCACTGAAGCTTTCTTT
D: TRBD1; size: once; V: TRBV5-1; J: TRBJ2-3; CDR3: CASSPQGAVDTQYF; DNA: TGCGCCAGCAGCCCACAGGGGGCGGTGGATACGCAGTATTTT